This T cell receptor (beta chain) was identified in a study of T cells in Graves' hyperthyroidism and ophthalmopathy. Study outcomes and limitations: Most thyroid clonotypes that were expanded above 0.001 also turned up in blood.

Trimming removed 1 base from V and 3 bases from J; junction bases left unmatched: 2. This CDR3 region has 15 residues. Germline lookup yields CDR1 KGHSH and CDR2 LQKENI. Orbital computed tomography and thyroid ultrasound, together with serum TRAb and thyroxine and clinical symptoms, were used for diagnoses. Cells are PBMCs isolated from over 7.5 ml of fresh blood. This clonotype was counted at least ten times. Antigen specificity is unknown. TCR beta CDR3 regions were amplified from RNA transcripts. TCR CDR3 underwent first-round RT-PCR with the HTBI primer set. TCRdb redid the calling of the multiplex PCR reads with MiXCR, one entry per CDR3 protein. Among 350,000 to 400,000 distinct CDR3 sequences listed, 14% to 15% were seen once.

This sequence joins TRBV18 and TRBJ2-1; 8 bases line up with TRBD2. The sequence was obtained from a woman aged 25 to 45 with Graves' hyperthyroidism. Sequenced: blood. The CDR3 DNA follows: TGTGCCAGCTCACCACTAGCGGGAAGCTACAATGAGCAGTTCTTC. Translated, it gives CASSPLAGSYNEQFF.